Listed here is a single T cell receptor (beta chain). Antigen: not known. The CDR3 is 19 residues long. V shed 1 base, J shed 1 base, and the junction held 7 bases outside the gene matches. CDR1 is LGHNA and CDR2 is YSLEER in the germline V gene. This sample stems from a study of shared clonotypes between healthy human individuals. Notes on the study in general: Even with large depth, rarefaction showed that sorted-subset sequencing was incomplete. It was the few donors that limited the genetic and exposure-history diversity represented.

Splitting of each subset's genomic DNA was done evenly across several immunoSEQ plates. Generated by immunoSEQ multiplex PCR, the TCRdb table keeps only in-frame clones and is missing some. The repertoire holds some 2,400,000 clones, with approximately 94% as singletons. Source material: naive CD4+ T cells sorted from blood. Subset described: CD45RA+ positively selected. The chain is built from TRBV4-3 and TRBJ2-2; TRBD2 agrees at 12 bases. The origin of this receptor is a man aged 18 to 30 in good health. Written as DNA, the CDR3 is TGCGCCAGCAGCCAAGCCCCTGGACTAGCGGGAAAGAACACCGGGGAGCTGTTTTTT. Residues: CASSQAPGLAGKNTGELFF.